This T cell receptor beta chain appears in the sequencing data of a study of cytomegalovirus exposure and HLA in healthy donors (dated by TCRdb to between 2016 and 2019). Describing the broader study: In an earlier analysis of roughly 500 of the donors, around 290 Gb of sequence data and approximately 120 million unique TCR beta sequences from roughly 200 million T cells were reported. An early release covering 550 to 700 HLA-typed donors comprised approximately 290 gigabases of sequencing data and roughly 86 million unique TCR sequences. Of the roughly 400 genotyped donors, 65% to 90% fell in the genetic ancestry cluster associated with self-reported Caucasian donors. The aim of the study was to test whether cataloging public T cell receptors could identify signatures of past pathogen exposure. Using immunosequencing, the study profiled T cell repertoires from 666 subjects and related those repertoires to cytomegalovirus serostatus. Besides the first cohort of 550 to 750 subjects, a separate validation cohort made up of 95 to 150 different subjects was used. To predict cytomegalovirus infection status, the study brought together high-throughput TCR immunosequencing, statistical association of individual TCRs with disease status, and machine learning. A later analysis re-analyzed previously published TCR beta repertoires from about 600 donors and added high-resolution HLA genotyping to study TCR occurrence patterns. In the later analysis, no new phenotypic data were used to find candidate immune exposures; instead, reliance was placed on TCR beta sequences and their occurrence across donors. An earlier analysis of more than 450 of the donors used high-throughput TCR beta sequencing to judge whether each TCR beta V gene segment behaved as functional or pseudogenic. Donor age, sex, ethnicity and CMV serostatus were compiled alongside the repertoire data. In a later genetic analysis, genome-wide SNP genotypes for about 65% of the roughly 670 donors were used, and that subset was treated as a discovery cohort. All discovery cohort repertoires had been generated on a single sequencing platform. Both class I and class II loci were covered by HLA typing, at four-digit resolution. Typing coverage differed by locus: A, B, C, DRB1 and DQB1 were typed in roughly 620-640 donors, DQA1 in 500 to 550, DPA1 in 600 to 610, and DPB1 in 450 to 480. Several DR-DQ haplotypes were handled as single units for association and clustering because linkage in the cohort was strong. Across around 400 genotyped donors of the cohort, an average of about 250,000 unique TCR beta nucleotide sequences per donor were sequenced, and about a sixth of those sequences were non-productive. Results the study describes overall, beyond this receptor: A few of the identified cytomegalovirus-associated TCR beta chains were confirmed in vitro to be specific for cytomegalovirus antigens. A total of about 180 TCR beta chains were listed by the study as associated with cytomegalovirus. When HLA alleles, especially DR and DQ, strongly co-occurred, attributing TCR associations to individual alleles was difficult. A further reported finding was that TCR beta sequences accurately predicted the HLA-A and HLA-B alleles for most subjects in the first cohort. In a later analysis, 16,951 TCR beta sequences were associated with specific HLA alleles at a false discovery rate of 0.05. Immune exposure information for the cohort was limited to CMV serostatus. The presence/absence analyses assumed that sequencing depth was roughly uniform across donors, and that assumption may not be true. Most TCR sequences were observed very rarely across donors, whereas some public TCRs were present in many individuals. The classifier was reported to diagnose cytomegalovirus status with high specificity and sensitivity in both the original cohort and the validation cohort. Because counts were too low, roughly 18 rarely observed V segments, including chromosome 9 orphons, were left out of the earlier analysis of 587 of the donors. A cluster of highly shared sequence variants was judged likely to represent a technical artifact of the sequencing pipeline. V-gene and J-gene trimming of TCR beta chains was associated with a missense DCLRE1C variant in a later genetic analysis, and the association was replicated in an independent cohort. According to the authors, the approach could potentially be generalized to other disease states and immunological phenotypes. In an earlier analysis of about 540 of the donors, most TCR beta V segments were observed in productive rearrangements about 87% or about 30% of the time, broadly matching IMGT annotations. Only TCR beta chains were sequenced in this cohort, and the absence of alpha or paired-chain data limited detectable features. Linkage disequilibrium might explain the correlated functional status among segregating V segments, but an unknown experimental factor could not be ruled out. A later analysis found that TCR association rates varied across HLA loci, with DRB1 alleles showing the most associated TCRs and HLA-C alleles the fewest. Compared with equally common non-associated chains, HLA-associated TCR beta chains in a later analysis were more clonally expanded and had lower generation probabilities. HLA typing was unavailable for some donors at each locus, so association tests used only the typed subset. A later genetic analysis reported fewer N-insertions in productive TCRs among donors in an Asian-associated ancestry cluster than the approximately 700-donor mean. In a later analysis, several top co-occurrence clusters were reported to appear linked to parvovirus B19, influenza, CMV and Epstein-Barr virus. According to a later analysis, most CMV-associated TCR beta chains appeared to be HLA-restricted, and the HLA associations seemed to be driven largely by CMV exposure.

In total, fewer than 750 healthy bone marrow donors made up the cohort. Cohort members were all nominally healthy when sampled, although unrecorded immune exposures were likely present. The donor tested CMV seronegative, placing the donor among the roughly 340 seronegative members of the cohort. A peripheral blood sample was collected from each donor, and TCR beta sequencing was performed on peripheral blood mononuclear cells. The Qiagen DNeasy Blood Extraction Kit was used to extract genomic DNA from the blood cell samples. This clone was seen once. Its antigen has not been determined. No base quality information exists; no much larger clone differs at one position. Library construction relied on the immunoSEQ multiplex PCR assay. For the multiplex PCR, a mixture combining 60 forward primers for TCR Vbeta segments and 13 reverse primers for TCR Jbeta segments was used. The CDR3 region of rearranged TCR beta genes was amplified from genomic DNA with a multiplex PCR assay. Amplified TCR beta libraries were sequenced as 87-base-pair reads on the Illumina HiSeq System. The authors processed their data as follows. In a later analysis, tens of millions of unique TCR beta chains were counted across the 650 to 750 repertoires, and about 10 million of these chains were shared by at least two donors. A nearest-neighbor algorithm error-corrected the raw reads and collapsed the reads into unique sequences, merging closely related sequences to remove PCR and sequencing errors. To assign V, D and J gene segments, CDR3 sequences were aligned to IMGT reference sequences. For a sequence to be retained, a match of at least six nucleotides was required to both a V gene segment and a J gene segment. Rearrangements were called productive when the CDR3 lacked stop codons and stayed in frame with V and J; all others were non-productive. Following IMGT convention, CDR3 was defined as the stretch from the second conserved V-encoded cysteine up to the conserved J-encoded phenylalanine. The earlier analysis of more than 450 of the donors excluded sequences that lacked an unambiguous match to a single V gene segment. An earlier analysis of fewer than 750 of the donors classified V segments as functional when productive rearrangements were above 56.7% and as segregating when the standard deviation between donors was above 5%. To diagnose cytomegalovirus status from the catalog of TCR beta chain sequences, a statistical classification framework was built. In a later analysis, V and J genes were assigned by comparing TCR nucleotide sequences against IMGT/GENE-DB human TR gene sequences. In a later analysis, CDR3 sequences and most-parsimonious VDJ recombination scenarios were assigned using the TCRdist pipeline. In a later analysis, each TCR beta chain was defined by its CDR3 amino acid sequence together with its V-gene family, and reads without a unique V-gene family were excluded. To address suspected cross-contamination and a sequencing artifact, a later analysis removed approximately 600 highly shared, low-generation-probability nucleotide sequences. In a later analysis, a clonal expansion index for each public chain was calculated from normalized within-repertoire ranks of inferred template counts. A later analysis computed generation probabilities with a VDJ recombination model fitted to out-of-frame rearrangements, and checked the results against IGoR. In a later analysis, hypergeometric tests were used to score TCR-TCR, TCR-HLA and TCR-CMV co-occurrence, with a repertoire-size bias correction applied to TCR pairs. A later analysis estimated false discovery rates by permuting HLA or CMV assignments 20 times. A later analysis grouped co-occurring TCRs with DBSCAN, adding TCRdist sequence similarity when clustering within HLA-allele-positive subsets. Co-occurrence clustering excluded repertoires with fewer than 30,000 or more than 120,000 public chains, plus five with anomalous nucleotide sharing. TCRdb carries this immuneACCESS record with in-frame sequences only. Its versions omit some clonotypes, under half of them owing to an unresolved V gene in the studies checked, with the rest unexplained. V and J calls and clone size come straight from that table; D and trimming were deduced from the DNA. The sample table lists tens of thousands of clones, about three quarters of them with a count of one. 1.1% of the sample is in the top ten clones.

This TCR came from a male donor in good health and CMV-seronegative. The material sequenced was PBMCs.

The DNA is as follows: TGTGCCAGCAGTTTTCCGGGGACTAGTACCTACGAGCAGTACTTC. It translates to CASSFPGTSTYEQYF. The V gene is TRBV28 and the J gene is TRBJ2-7, and 8 junction bases match TRBD2. Trimmed from V: 3 bases; trimmed from J: 2 bases; junction bases lacking a gene match: 6. Sequences MDHEN (CDR1) and SYDVKM (CDR2) are obtained from the germline V gene. Its CDR3 holds 15 amino acids, cysteine through phenylalanine. Solely the CDR3 DNA is kept, with 45 bases framed from the first base. Full variable domain (CDR3 extended with the reference TRBV28 and TRBJ2-7 proteins): DVKVTQSSRYLVKRTGEKVFLECVQDMDHENMFWYRQDPGLGLRLIYFSYDVKMKEKGDIPEGYSVSREKKERFSLILESASTNQTSMYLCASSFPGTSTYEQYFGPGTRLTVT.